The entry below describes one T cell receptor beta chain. Antigen unknown. The data stem from a study of T cells expressing NK-cell markers. The overall study: According to the study, TCR beta repertoires originated from sorted CD3+CD56+NKG2C+, CD3+CD56+NKG2C- and CD3+CD56-NKG2C+ T cells.

The TCR beta cDNA came from 5'RACE template switching with UMIs. TCRdb reprocessed the 5' RACE reads and keeps a single row for each CDR3 protein, giving no DNA. This sample's clone table lists over 200,000 distinct CDR3 sequences. Per the germline V gene, CDR1 is SGHVS and CDR2 is FQNEAQ. The CDR3 has 16 residues. Broader study findings: Six or seven donors carried dominant NKG2C+ clonotypes that made up roughly 1.0-7.0% of their CD8+ T cells.

Sequenced input: blood T cells: a sorted CD56 or NKG2C T cell subset, CD4+ or CD8+ T cells, or bulk PBMC T cells (not recorded which). The rearrangement uses TRBV7-8 and TRBJ1-1. The TCR originated in a man aged 18 to 29 in good health. CDR3 sequence reads: CASSLADWGVRTEAFF. The full variable domain, rest sourced from reference TRBV7-8 and TRBJ1-1, is GAGVSQSPRYKVAKRGQDVALRCDPISGHVSLFWYQQALGQGPEFLTYFQNEAQLDKSGLPSDRFFAERPEGSVSTLKIQRTQQEDSAVYLCASSLADWGVRTEAFFGQGTRLTVV.